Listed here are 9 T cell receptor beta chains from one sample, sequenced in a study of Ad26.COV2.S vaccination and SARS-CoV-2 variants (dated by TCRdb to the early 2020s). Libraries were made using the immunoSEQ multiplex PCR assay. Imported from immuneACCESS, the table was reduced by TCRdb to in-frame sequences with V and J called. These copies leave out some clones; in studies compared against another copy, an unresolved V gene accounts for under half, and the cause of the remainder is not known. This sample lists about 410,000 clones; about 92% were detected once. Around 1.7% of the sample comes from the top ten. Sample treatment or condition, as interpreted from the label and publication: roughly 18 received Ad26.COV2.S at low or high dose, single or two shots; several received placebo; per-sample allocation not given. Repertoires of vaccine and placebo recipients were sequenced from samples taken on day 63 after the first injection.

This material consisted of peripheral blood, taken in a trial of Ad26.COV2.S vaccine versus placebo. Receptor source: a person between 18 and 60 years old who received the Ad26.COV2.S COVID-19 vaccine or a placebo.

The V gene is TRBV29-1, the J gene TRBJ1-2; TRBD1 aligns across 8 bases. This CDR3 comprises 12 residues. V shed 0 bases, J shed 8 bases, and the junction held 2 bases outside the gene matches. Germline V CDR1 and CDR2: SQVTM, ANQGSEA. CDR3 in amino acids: CSVEDDRGGYTF. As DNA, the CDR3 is TGCAGCGTTGAAGACGACAGGGGCGGCTACACCTTC.

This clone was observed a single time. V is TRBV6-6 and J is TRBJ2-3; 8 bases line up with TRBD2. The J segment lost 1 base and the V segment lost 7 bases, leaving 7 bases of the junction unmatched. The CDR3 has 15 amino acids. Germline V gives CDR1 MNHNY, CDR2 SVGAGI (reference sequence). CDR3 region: CASTFGGAGTDTQYF. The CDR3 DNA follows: TGTGCCAGCACCTTCGGGGGGGCGGGCACAGATACGCAGTATTTT.

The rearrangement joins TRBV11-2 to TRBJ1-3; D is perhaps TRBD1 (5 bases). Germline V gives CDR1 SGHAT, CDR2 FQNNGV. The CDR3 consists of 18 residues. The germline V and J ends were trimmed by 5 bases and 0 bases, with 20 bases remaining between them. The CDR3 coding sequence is TGTGCCAGCAGCCCGATCCCCCAGGGTTCGGGCTCTGGAAACACCATATATTTT. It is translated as CASSPIPQGSGSGNTIYF.

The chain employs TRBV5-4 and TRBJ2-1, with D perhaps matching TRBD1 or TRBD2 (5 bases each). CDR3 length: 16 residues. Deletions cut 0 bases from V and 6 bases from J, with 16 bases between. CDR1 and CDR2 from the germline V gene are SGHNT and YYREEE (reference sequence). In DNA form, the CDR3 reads TGTGCCAGCAGCTTGGGGTTGGCACGGGGCCTCAATGAGCAGTTCTTC. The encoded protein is CASSLGLARGLNEQFF.

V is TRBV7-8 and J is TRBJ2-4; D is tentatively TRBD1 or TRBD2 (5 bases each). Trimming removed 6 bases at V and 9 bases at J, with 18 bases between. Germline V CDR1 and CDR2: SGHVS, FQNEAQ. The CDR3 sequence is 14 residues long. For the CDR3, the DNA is TGTGCCAGCAGTCCTAGGGGAGCTTTCCGCATTCAGTACTTC. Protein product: CASSPRGAFRIQYF.

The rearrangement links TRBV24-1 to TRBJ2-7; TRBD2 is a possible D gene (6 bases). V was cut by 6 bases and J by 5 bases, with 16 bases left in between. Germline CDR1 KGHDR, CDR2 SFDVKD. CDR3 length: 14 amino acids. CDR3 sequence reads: CATSPGRKPDEQYF. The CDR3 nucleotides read TGTGCCACCAGTCCAGGGAGGAAACCCGACGAGCAGTACTTC.

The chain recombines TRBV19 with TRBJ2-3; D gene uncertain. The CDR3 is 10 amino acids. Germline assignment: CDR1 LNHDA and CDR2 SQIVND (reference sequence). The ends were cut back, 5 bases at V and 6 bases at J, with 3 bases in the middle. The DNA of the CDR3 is TGTGCCAGTAGTGGGGATACGCAGTATTTT. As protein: CASSGDTQYF.

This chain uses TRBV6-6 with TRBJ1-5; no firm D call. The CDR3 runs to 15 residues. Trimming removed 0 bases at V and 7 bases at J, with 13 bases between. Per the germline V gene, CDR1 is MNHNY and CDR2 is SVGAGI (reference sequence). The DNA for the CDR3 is TGTGCCAGCAGTTACTCTTCCCAGGCAGTACAGCCCCAGCATTTT. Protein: CASSYSSQAVQPQHF.

The CDR3 DNA sequence: TGTGCCAGCAGCCAAGATAGCAGGCGGGGCAATCAGCCCCAGCATTTT. Its translation is CASSQDSRRGNQPQHF. The V call is TRBV3-1 (or the pseudogene TRBV3-2), the J call TRBJ1-5; D remains ambiguous. CDR1 LGHDT and CDR2 YNNKEL come from the germline V gene (reference sequence). The CDR3 is 16 amino acids. Trimming removed 0 bases at V and 2 bases at J, with 11 bases between.